These 16 T cell receptor beta chains originate from one sample sequenced in a study of T cell repertoires in cytomegalovirus infection. Their antigens remain unidentified. TCRdb recomputed calls from the reads with MiXCR, one row per CDR3 protein. The profile covers roughly 700,000 distinct CDR3 sequences, with around a third appearing a single time and around a sixth taken by the ten largest. The sample was cultured PBMCs, taken from culture after CMV antigen stimulation. The receptors shown here come from a human donor in good health (CMV status not recorded). Some clones in this sample may be carry-over from other donors' samples.

The chain has TRBV4-1 and TRBJ2-3, with 8 bases that match TRBD2. CDR1 is MGHRA and CDR2 is YSYEKL in the germline V gene. With 0 bases clipped from V and 5 bases from J, the junction kept 4 bases outside the gene matches. CDR3 length: 15 amino acids. As DNA, the CDR3 is TGCGCCAGCAGCCAAGATTCAACTAGCGGAGATACGCAGTATTTT. Translating gives CASSQDSTSGDTQYF.

The chain links TRBV14 to TRBJ1-5; D uncertain. Per the germline V gene, CDR1 is SGHDN and CDR2 is FVKESK. The CDR3 spans 13 residues. V was trimmed by 0 bases and J by 5 bases, leaving 5 bases between them. In DNA, the CDR3 is TGTGCCAGCAGCCAAGAGGAAGATCAGCCCCAGCATTTT. This translates into CASSQEEDQPQHF.

The V call is TRBV2, the J call TRBJ2-3, with no clear D. Trimming took 2 bases from V and 7 from J, leaving 10 bases between them. Germline CDR1 reads SNHLY; CDR2 reads FYNNEI. The CDR3 is 13 amino acids. As DNA, the CDR3 is TGTGCCAGCAGTGAACGAGACAAATATACGCAGTATTTT. The encoded protein is CASSERDKYTQYF.

Only one count was recorded for this clonotype. This rearrangement joins TRBV5-1 to TRBJ2-1, with D perhaps matching TRBD1 (6 bases). The CDR3 extends over 15 amino acids. In germline, CDR1 is SGHRS, CDR2 YFSETQ. The V and J ends lost 4 bases and 6 bases respectively, with 17 bases between them. The CDR3 reads CASSLRDKSLNEQFF. The DNA of the CDR3 is TGCGCCAGCAGCCTGAGGGACAAGTCACTCAATGAGCAGTTCTTC.

The chain recombines TRBV10-3 with TRBJ1-4, with unresolved D. The CDR3 sequence is 12 residues long. Germline V gives CDR1 ENHRY, CDR2 SYGVKD. The V and J ends lost 0 bases and 8 bases respectively, with 4 bases between them. The CDR3 loop reads CAISESEEKLFF. CDR3 sequence (DNA): TGTGCCATCAGTGAGTCTGAGGAAAAACTGTTTTTT.

Of note for this clonotype: A junction boundary mismatches the germline segment, possibly from a read error. V is TRBV5-6 and J is TRBJ2-1; D may be TRBD1 (6 bases). This CDR3 has 12 residues. Germline loops: CDR1 SGHDT, CDR2 YYEEEE. This chain's CDR3 is CASSSRGTPLVF. The CDR3 coding sequence is TGTGCCAGCAGCTCCCGTGGGACACCTCTAGTCTTC.

V usage is TRBV20-1 and J usage is TRBJ1-5, with D hard to call. The CDR3 is 13 residues long. Germline V gene sequence: CDR1 DFQATT, CDR2 SNEGSKA (reference sequence). V was pared by 1 base and J by 4 bases, with 8 bases between. CDR3 amino acids: CSARVWPNQPQHF. CDR3 coding DNA: TGCAGTGCTAGAGTCTGGCCGAATCAGCCCCAGCATTTT.

This rearrangement joins TRBV7-4 to TRBJ2-3; 8 positions agree with TRBD2. This CDR3 has 12 residues. The ends lost 3 bases at V and 14 bases at J; junction bases unmatched: 7. CDR1 is SGHVT and CDR2 is SQSDAQ in the germline V gene. CDR3: CASSLISGIAYF. The CDR3 region has the DNA TGTGCCAGCAGCTTGATTAGCGGGATCGCGTATTTT.

This clonotype showed up just a few times. V usage is TRBV19 and J usage is TRBJ2-1; 7 positions agree with TRBD1. The CDR3 covers 15 residues. Germline V gene data show CDR1 as LNHDA and CDR2 as SQIVND (reference sequence). V shed 2 bases, J shed 12 bases, and the junction held 13 bases outside the gene matches. For the CDR3, the DNA is TGTGCCAGTAGTATATGGGGACAGACTACTTTCGGGCAGTTCTTC. Its protein product is CASSIWGQTTFGQFF.

The chain combines TRBV20-1 with TRBJ2-1; 7 bases fit TRBD1. CDR3 length: 14 residues. The ends lost 2 bases at V and 3 bases at J; junction bases unmatched: 4. Germline lookup yields CDR1 DFQATT and CDR2 SNEGSKA (reference sequence). This CDR3 reads CSARRQGHYNEQFF. CDR3 DNA: TGCAGTGCTAGAAGACAGGGACACTACAATGAGCAGTTCTTC.

This clonotype showed up many times. The V call is TRBV7-2, the J call TRBJ2-3; TRBD2 is a possible D gene (5 bases). The CDR3 has 16 amino acids. Trimming left V 0 bases short and J 0 bases short, with 10 bases between. Germline CDR1 SGHTA, CDR2 FQGNSA. CDR3 amino acids: CASSLALGLSTDTQYF. In DNA form, the CDR3 reads TGTGCCAGCAGCTTAGCCCTTGGACTTAGCACAGATACGCAGTATTTT.

A note on this clonotype: The conserved closing phenylalanine or tryptophan is absent in this CDR3, likely reflecting a read error. The chain links TRBV11-2 to TRBJ2-5; 10 bases are a match to TRBD1. Germline V CDR1 and CDR2: SGHAT, FQNNGV. The CDR3 totals 14 residues. After removal of 5 bases from V and 4 bases from J, the junction contained 4 bases not matched to a gene. In DNA, the CDR3 is TGTGCCAGCAGCACCGGGACAGGGGTAGAGACCCAGTACTTA. It codes for CASSTGTGVETQYL.

This clonotype was picked up a small number of times. The chain carries TRBV7-2 and TRBJ1-5; TRBD1 aligns across 10 bases. Germline-derived CDR1 and CDR2 are SGHTA and FQGNSA. V gave up 5 bases and J gave up 0 bases; unmatched junction bases: 7. The CDR3 runs to 17 residues. The CDR3 here is CASSRDRGLYSNQPQHF. In nucleotides, the CDR3 is TGTGCCAGCAGCCGGGACAGGGGCCTCTATAGCAATCAGCCCCAGCATTTT.

DNA of the CDR3: TGCAGTGCTAGAGCGGACAGGCTTGGAAACACCATATATTTT. Its translation is CSARADRLGNTIYF. This chain links TRBV20-1 with TRBJ1-3; 7 bases are shared with TRBD1. The V segment lost 1 base and the J segment 3 bases; nucleotides outside the gene matches: 3. The CDR3 has 14 residues. The germline gives CDR1 DFQATT, CDR2 SNEGSKA (reference sequence).

The rearrangement joins TRBV6-6 to TRBJ2-1; D unresolved. The length of the CDR3 is 14 residues. The V gene's germline CDR1 is MNHNY and CDR2 SVGAGI (reference sequence). V shed 5 bases and J shed 2 bases, with 10 bases lying between them. CDR3 protein: CASSVSRTYNEQFF. In nucleotides, the CDR3 is TGTGCCAGCAGTGTCTCGAGGACCTACAATGAGCAGTTCTTC.

This clonotype was detected a few times. The chain links TRBV10-3 to TRBJ1-5; 10 nucleotides align to TRBD1. The CDR3 spans 17 residues. The J segment lost 0 bases and the V segment lost 5 bases, leaving 7 bases of the junction unmatched. The germline V gene has CDR1 ENHRY and CDR2 SYGVKD. CDR3 sequence: CAISTGQGRNSNQPQHF. The CDR3 DNA reads as TGTGCCATCAGTACGGGACAGGGGAGAAATAGCAATCAGCCCCAGCATTTT.